The following is a TCR beta chain sequence with its context. Its specificity is unknown. Here immunoSEQ multiplex PCR was the method, and the copy in TCRdb shows in-frame clones only, minus some. The sample holds more than 2 million clones, 93% seen once. The record originates from a study of shared clonotypes between healthy human individuals. Across the whole study: Each donor's CD8 memory used one plate, CD8 naive two, each CD4 subset three. Overall study findings and caveats: In a few donors, roughly 5.2% of naive CD4 clonotypes appeared in common. Against clonotypes common to all four donors, non-shared ones had lower generation probabilities.

Naive CD8 populations comprised CD45RO-negative cells positively selected for CCR7, excluding terminally differentiated effector memory CD45RA+ cells. The donors were all Caucasian adults (living in Nashville, Tennessee). V was cut by 5 bases and J by 5 bases, with 9 bases left in between. CDR1 is SQVTM, CDR2 ANQGSEA, per germline. CDR3 size: 11 residues. The receptor's source is a man in his late teens or twenties in good health. Some clones in this sample may be carry-over from other donors' samples. The rearrangement joins TRBV29-1 to TRBJ2-5; D might be TRBD1 (5 bases). The sequenced sample consisted of naive CD8+ T cells from PBMCs. The DNA of the CDR3 is TGCAGCGTTCACAGGTCCGAGACCCAGTACTTC. It encodes CSVHRSETQYF.